Listed here are 22 T cell receptor beta chains from one sample, sequenced in a study of Graves' ophthalmopathy and Graves' hyperthyroidism. Amplification of TCR beta CDR3 regions used RNA transcripts. First-round RT-PCR with HTBI primers preceded a second-round multiplex PCR. In TCRdb, the multiplex PCR reads were re-called with MiXCR into one record per CDR3 protein. The sample yields some 400,000 distinct CDR3 sequences, about 17% seen once. The material sequenced was peripheral blood. These receptors all come from a woman in her late teens or twenties with Graves' ophthalmopathy.

This clonotype was recorded many times. The J gene is TRBJ2-7, the V gene TRBV6-2 or TRBV6-3; tentatively, D is TRBD2 (6 bases). The CDR3 consists of 14 residues. V was cut by 10 bases and J by 4 bases, with 20 bases left in between. Germline CDR1 reads MNHEY; CDR2 reads SVGEGT. The CDR3 sequence: CATPGRQITYEQYF. Written as DNA, the CDR3 is TGTGCCACCCCAGGGAGGCAGATTACTTACGAGCAGTACTTC.

This clonotype showed up many times. This rearrangement joins TRBV6-2 or TRBV6-3 to TRBJ2-2; D is tentatively TRBD1 or TRBD2 (5 bases each). There are 16 residues in the CDR3. V was pared by 6 bases and J by 7 bases, with 21 bases between. Germline CDR1 and CDR2: MNHEY and SVGEGT. The CDR3 DNA reads as TGTGCCAGCAGAGACTCGTCGAATAGGGACGGCGGGGAGCTGTTTTTT. It translates to CASRDSSNRDGGELFF.

A few counts support this clonotype. CDR3 bases: TGTGCCAGCAGTTTTCAGGGGGGTACTGAAGCTTTCTTT. This encodes CASSFQGGTEAFF. V gene TRBV6-2 or TRBV6-3 combines with J gene TRBJ1-1, with 7 nucleotides matching TRBD1. The CDR3 runs to 13 residues. V lost 4 bases and J lost 5; bases outside the gene matches: 4. CDR1 is MNHEY and CDR2 is SVGEGT in the germline V gene.

This clonotype was picked up many times. The chain uses TRBV24-1 and TRBJ2-5; 10 bases align to TRBD1. Trimming took 5 bases from V and 1 from J; bases not matched to a gene: 6. The CDR3 is 16 amino acids. CDR1 and CDR2 from the germline V gene are KGHDR and SFDVKD. DNA of the CDR3: TGTGCCACCAGTGGTCGGGACAGGGGTGCCCAAGAGACCCAGTACTTC. Its protein product is CATSGRDRGAQETQYF.

This clonotype was observed at least ten times. The chain employs TRBV3-1 and TRBJ1-2; D might be TRBD1 (6 bases). Trimming left V 4 bases short and J 6 bases short, with 12 bases between. The germline V gene encodes CDR1 LGHDT and CDR2 YNNKEL (reference sequence). The CDR3 totals 13 residues. The chain's CDR3 is CASSPDRNDGYTF. CDR3 nucleotides: TGTGCCAGCAGCCCCGACAGGAATGATGGCTACACCTTC.

This clonotype was counted ten times or more. This sequence joins TRBV12-3 or TRBV12-4 and TRBJ2-2; TRBD2 aligns across 9 bases. The CDR3 has 14 amino acids. V trimming: 5 bases; J trimming: 5 bases; junction bases outside the gene matches: 3. The CDR3 DNA reads TGTGCCAGCAGTCCCAGCGGGAGGACCGGGGAGCTGTTTTTT. It yields the protein CASSPSGRTGELFF.

Regarding this clonotype: The junction does not match germline at one end; this may be a read error. V and J are TRBV28 and TRBJ2-7; 8 bases are shared with TRBD1. Germline CDR1 and CDR2: MDHEN and SYDVKM. This CDR3 has 14 amino acids. The CDR3 is CASNLLTGAYEQYF. For the CDR3, the DNA is TGTGCCAGCAATTTATTGACAGGGGCCTACGAGCAGTACTTC.

This clonotype was observed many times. The chain uses TRBV27 and TRBJ1-1; TRBD1 agrees at 7 bases. CDR1 MNHEY and CDR2 SMNVEV come from the germline V gene (reference sequence). CDR3 length equals 14 residues. J was trimmed by 5 bases and V by 5 bases; bases with no gene match: 8. The CDR3 DNA is TGTGCCAGCAGTGCCGACAGGGTAAGGACTGAAGCTTTCTTT. Its translation: CASSADRVRTEAFF.

This clonotype was detected ten times or more. The CDR3 sequence: CASSEGQVGQPQHF. In DNA form, the CDR3 reads TGTGCCAGCAGTGAAGGGCAGGTCGGTCAGCCCCAGCATTTT. The chain is built from TRBV6-1 and TRBJ1-5; D gene ambiguous. Germline CDR1 reads MNHNS; CDR2 reads SASEGT. This CDR3 contains 14 residues. Trimming removed 1 base at V and 6 bases at J, with 10 bases between.

This clonotype was found many times. The chain recombines TRBV12-3 or TRBV12-4 with TRBJ2-5; TRBD2 might be the D (5 bases). Trimming took off 3 bases at V and 1 base at J, with 9 bases between the two ends. The CDR3 loop spans 14 amino acids. The CDR3 DNA follows: TGTGCCAGCAGTTTCCCGGACTTCCAAGAGACCCAGTACTTC. The encoded protein is CASSFPDFQETQYF.

This clonotype appeared many times. V usage is TRBV12-3 or TRBV12-4 and J usage is TRBJ1-5; D is possibly TRBD1 (5 bases). Trimming shortened V by 3 bases and J by 7 bases, and 13 bases separated the two germline ends. The CDR3 runs to 14 residues. CDR3 in DNA: TGTGCCAGCAGTTTTAGGGACCGAGAACAGCCCCAGCATTTT. Translation gives CASSFRDREQPQHF.

This clonotype has a count of ten or more. The chain couples TRBV7-9 to TRBJ1-5, with 11 bases lining up with TRBD1. Looked up from germline, CDR1 is SEHNR and CDR2 is FQNEAQ (reference sequence). This CDR3 is built from 15 residues. The trim removed 4 bases at V and 4 bases at J, leaving 3 bases unmatched. The CDR3 region is CASSWDRGGNQPQHF. The DNA of the CDR3 is TGTGCCAGCAGCTGGGACAGGGGGGGAAATCAGCCCCAGCATTTT. Filled out from reference TRBV7-9 and TRBJ1-5, the complete variable domain reads DTGVSQNPRHKITKRGQNVTFRCDPISEHNRLYWYRQTLGQGPEFLTYFQNEAQLEKSRLLSDRFSAERPKGSFSTLEIQRTEQGDSAMYLCASSWDRGGNQPQHFGDGTRLSIL.

At least ten counts were recorded for this clonotype. The chain joins TRBV14 to TRBJ2-7, with no clear D. Germline V gives CDR1 SGHDN, CDR2 FVKESK. This CDR3 has 14 amino acids. Trimming took 0 bases from V and 5 from J, leaving 11 bases between them. The CDR3 loop reads CASSQDRFGDEQYF. CDR3 bases: TGTGCCAGCAGCCAAGACCGCTTTGGGGACGAGCAGTACTTC.

This clonotype was counted ten times or more. This CDR3 reads CASSSTQLRNTEAFF. DNA for the CDR3: TGCGCCAGCAGCTCGACACAGCTACGGAACACTGAAGCTTTCTTT. The chain combines TRBV5-1 with TRBJ1-1; D unclear. CDR1 and CDR2 (germline): SGHRS, YFSETQ. There are 15 residues in the CDR3. V was trimmed by 3 bases and J by 1 base, leaving 13 bases between them.

This clonotype has a count of ten or more. The J gene is TRBJ1-1, the V gene TRBV30, with D tentatively TRBD1 (6 bases). Germline CDR1 reads GTSNPN; CDR2 reads SVGIG (reference sequence). With 3 bases removed from V and 5 bases from J, the gap between germline ends came to 16 bases. The CDR3 has 14 residues. This CDR3 reads CAWSLQGLGTEAFF. In DNA, the CDR3 is TGTGCCTGGAGCCTACAGGGCCTAGGGACTGAAGCTTTCTTT. The full variable domain, with the rest looked up from reference TRBV30 and TRBJ1-1, is SQTIHQWPATLVQPVGSPLSLECTVEGTSNPNLYWYRQAAGRGLQLLFYSVGIGQISSEVPQNLSASRPQDRQFILSSKKLLLSDSGFYLCAWSLQGLGTEAFFGQGTRLTVV.

This clonotype was seen many times. The chain links TRBV5-4 to TRBJ1-3, with D maybe TRBD1 (5 bases). Germline values: CDR1 SGHNT, CDR2 YYREEE (reference sequence). V gave up 4 bases and J gave up 0 bases, with 14 bases separating them. The CDR3 contains 16 residues. The CDR3 reads CASSPGPASSGNTIYF. In nucleotides, the CDR3 is TGTGCCAGCAGCCCGGGACCGGCGAGCTCTGGAAACACCATATATTTT.

The V gene is TRBV27, the J gene TRBJ1-2, with D possibly being TRBD1 (6 bases). Germline V gene data show CDR1 as MNHEY and CDR2 as SMNVEV (reference sequence). The CDR3 runs to 14 residues. V dropped 4 bases and J dropped 4 bases, with 13 bases sitting between them. CDR3 amino acids: CASSSISGVYGYTF. CDR3 DNA sequence: TGTGCCAGCAGTTCTATCTCAGGGGTCTATGGCTACACCTTC.

This clonotype was detected many times. This sequence joins TRBV27 and TRBJ1-2, with D possibly TRBD1 on 5 matching bases. The germline gives CDR1 MNHEY, CDR2 SMNVEV (reference sequence). The CDR3 spans 13 residues. The V gene lost 2 bases and the J gene lost 8 bases, with 12 bases spanning the gap. CDR3 nucleotides: TGTGCCAGCAGTTTACGGGGGGTCGGGGGCTACACCTTC. As protein: CASSLRGVGGYTF.

The chain couples TRBV12-3 or TRBV12-4 to TRBJ1-2; no clear D. Trimming shortened V by 6 bases and J by 4 bases, and 15 bases separated the two germline ends. The CDR3 covers 14 residues. Here the CDR3 reads CASSDSGYGYGYTF. In DNA, the CDR3 is TGTGCCAGCAGCGATTCGGGGTACGGCTATGGCTACACCTTC.

This clonotype was observed many times. The rearrangement links TRBV6-2 or TRBV6-3 to TRBJ2-7, with 9 bases matching TRBD2. The V segment lost 6 bases and the J segment 6 bases; nucleotides outside the gene matches: 9. The CDR3 spans 14 residues. Germline CDR1 reads MNHEY; CDR2 reads SVGEGT. The chain's CDR3 is CASSPQREVLEQYF. The CDR3 nucleotides are TGTGCCAGCAGCCCTCAGCGGGAGGTCCTCGAGCAGTACTTC.

This clonotype was detected many times. Written as DNA, the CDR3 is TGCAGTGCTGCCGCGGAGACCCAGTACTTC. Translating gives CSAAAETQYF. The genes are TRBV20-1 and TRBJ2-5; D remains unclear. This CDR3 comprises 10 residues. CDR1 is DFQATT, CDR2 SNEGSKA, per germline (reference sequence). V lost 5 bases, J lost 5 bases, and 6 bases lay in between.

This clonotype occurred many times. The chain uses TRBV12-3 or TRBV12-4 and TRBJ1-5, with D uncertain. The length of the CDR3 is 19 residues. The germline V and J ends were trimmed by 4 bases and 0 bases, with 22 bases remaining between them. CDR3 region: CASSSALNPQRNSNQPQHF. The CDR3 DNA reads TGTGCCAGCAGTTCGGCGCTGAACCCTCAAAGGAATAGCAATCAGCCCCAGCATTTT.